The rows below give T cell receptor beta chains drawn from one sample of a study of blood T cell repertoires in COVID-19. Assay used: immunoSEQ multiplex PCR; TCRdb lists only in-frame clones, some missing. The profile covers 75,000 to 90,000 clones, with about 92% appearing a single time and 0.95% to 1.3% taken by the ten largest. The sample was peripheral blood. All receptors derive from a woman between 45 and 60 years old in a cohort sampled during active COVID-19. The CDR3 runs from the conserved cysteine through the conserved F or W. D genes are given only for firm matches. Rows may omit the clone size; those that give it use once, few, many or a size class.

TGTGCCAGTAGCCCGAAAGGACTAGCGGGAACTGGGCAGTTCTTC	CASSPKGLAGTGQFF	15	once	TRBD2	TRBV19	TRBJ2-1
TGTGCCAGTAGCGAACAGGGAGAAGAGACCCAGTACTTC	CASSEQGEETQYF	13	many	-	TRBV19	TRBJ2-5
TGTGCCAGCAGAGGGGACAGGGGAGACGAAAAACTGTTTTTT	CASRGDRGDEKLFF	14	-	TRBD1	TRBV2	TRBJ1-4
TGTGCCAGTAGAGAACAGGCAGCGAACACTGAAGCTTTCTTT	CASREQAANTEAFF	14	-	-	TRBV19	TRBJ1-1
TGTGCCAGCTCGCGAACTAGCGGCGCCCAAGAGACCCAGTACTTC	CASSRTSGAQETQYF	15	once	TRBD2	TRBV18	TRBJ2-5
TGCGCCAGCAGCCTGGGACAGGGGGCAAGCACAGATACGCAGTATTTT	CASSLGQGASTDTQYF	16	-	TRBD1	TRBV5-1	TRBJ2-3
TGTGCCAGCAGCTTTATAACTTCTAGCTCGGTGGGGGAGACCCAGTACTTC	CASSFITSSSVGETQYF	17	once	-	TRBV7-7	TRBJ2-5
TGTGCCAGTAGTACTAGCGGGGGCACCGGGGAGCTGTTTTTT	CASSTSGGTGELFF	14	-	TRBD2	TRBV19	TRBJ2-2
TGTGCCAGCAGAAGAAGCGGAGGCTACACCTTC	CASRRSGGYTF	11	-	-	TRBV12-3/TRBV12-4	TRBJ1-2
TGTGCCAGCACCCTAACTCTCACGGGTCCAGCGAGTGAGCAGTTCTTC	CASTLTLTGPASEQFF	16	-	-	TRBV27	TRBJ2-1
TGTGCCAGCAGTTCCAGGTACCAAGAGACCCAGTACTTC	CASSSRYQETQYF	13	once	-	TRBV27	TRBJ2-5
TGTGCCAGCAGCCTTACAGGGAATTCACCCCTCCACTTT	CASSLTGNSPLHF	13	few	-	TRBV7-6	TRBJ1-6
TGTGCCAGCAGTGCGGGGGGCCGAGATGGCTACACCTTC	CASSAGGRDGYTF	13	-	-	TRBV2	TRBJ1-2
TGTGCCAGCAGTTTGGGGGCCTCTGGAAACACCATATATTTT	CASSLGASGNTIYF	14	-	-	TRBV28	TRBJ1-3
TGTGCCAGCTCACCGGGACAGGGTGGCTACACCTTC	CASSPGQGGYTF	12	-	TRBD1	TRBV18	TRBJ1-2
TGTGCTAGTGGTTTGGCGACAGGGGGCAGGGTCATTCAGTACTTC	CASGLATGGRVIQYF	15	-	TRBD1	TRBV12-5	TRBJ2-4
TGTGCCAGTAGTCAGACAGGGGGAGACGAAAAACTGTTTTTT	CASSQTGGDEKLFF	14	-	TRBD1	TRBV19	TRBJ1-4
TGCGCCAGCAGCTTTACAGGGGATGGAGGCTATGGCTACACCTTC	CASSFTGDGGYGYTF	15	-	TRBD1	TRBV5-1	TRBJ1-2
TGTGCCAGCTCACCGGGGCAGAATTCACCCCTCCACTTT	CASSPGQNSPLHF	13	-	-	TRBV18	TRBJ1-6
TGTGCCAGCACCTCGGACAGGCACTATGGCTACACCTTC	CASTSDRHYGYTF	13	-	TRBD1	TRBV12-3/TRBV12-4	TRBJ1-2
TGTGCCAGCTCACCACAGGGGTTGGAGGAAAAACTGTTTTTT	CASSPQGLEEKLFF	14	-	-	TRBV18	TRBJ1-4
TGTGCCAGCTCCACATCCCAATCGGGGTGGGCCAACGTCCTGACTTTC	CASSTSQSGWANVLTF	16	-	-	TRBV7-8	TRBJ2-6
TGTGCCAGCGCCGCAGCGGGAGGGCCCAATGAGCAGTTCTTC	CASAAAGGPNEQFF	14	once	TRBD2	TRBV6-5	TRBJ2-1
TGTGCCAGTAGTAACAGGGATTTTTCGGGCTACACCTTC	CASSNRDFSGYTF	13	-	-	TRBV19	TRBJ1-2
TGCAGTGCTAGTGGCCGGTTATTTCTGAGTAGGGGGGGTGAGCAGTTCTTC	CSASGRLFLSRGGEQFF	17	-	-	TRBV20-1	TRBJ2-1
TGTGCCAGCAGCTTAAACAGACAGGTGACTTCCTATGGCTACACCTTC	CASSLNRQVTSYGYTF	16	-	-	TRBV11-2	TRBJ1-2
TGTGCCTGGGAACAGGCAGATACGCAGTATTTT	CAWEQADTQYF	11	-	-	TRBV30	TRBJ2-3
TGTGCCTGGAGTTCGGGGGGAAATCAGCCCCAGCATTTT	CAWSSGGNQPQHF	13	-	-	TRBV30	TRBJ1-5
TGCAGCGTCCCCGCGGGACAGGTCACCGGGGAGCTGTTTTTT	CSVPAGQVTGELFF	14	once	TRBD1	TRBV29-1	TRBJ2-2
TGTGCCAGCAGCTTCACTAGCGGGAGAGGAAATGAGCAGTTCTTC	CASSFTSGRGNEQFF	15	-	TRBD2	TRBV7-9	TRBJ2-1
TGTGCCAGCAGCCAAGCCCTAGCGGTGGCCCCGAAGGGGGATACGCAGTATTTT	CASSQALAVAPKGDTQYF	18	-	TRBD2	TRBV3-1/TRBV3-2	TRBJ2-3
TGTGCCGGGCAGACAGGGCTGAACACTGAAGCTTTCTTT	CAGQTGLNTEAFF	13	-	TRBD1	TRBV30	TRBJ1-1
TGTGCCAGCACCCGAGTGGGCGGGAGGCCAGGCACAGATACGCAGTATTTT	CASTRVGGRPGTDTQYF	17	-	TRBD2	TRBV27	TRBJ2-3
TGTGCCAGCAGCCCTCCTGGGGAGCTGTTTTTT	CASSPPGELFF	11	-	-	TRBV11-2	TRBJ2-2
TGTGCCAGCAGTTTGCCGAGGACCTACGAGCAGTACTTC	CASSLPRTYEQYF	13	-	-	TRBV28	TRBJ2-7
TGTGCCAGCAGCCATGGTATGGGACTAGAAGCTTTCTTT	CASSHGMGLEAFF	13	-	-	TRBV3-1/TRBV3-2	TRBJ1-1
TGTGCCAGCAGCCCCAGACAGGGGTTTAACACCGGGGAGCTGTTTTTT	CASSPRQGFNTGELFF	16	few	TRBD1	TRBV7-6	TRBJ2-2
TGCGCCAGCAGCAACCTCCTAGGAAGCACAGATACGCAGTATTTT	CASSNLLGSTDTQYF	15	-	-	TRBV4-1	TRBJ2-3
TGTGCCAGCAGCGTAGTAGCGGAGGGGCCCAATGAGCAGTTCTTC	CASSVVAEGPNEQFF	15	-	-	TRBV9	TRBJ2-1
TGTGCTAGCAGCTCAGGACTAGCGGGAGGGTCCTACAATGAGCAGTTCTTC	CASSSGLAGGSYNEQFF	17	-	TRBD2	TRBV7-7	TRBJ2-1